This TCR beta chain stems from a study of blood T cell repertoires in COVID-19. Background on the study: Sites across the United States, Italy and Spain contributed samples from acute and convalescent COVID-19.

Researchers sorted participants into cohorts using their self-reported clinical history. CDR1 SNHLY and CDR2 FYNNEI come from the germline V gene. V trimming: 6 bases; J trimming: 4 bases; junction bases outside the gene matches: 8. The CDR3 covers 14 residues. This clone was found once. TCRdb's copy holds only in-frame clones and misses some; the assay was immunoSEQ multiplex PCR. Of hundreds of thousands of clones in the sample, 90% were seen once. The chain joins TRBV2 to TRBJ1-2; 7 bases are a match to TRBD1. This sequence originates from a woman in her late teens or twenties with acute COVID-19. Input material: PBMCs or T cells enriched from blood (not recorded which). The CDR3 is CASRFGQAAYGYTF. The CDR3 DNA is TGTGCCAGCAGATTCGGACAGGCGGCCTATGGCTACACCTTC.